This TCR beta chain was obtained from a study of siplizumab effects on memory and regulatory T cells. Findings of the study overall: Siplizumab significantly decreased alloreactive sequences from unstimulated CD4+ memory cells. The mapping of alloreactive clones to unstimulated subsets covered only a minor fraction of them. Where siplizumab was present, mappable alloreactive CD4+ clones averaged about 67% Treg-derived, compared with approximately 25% in controls. Naive T cells looked more diverse than memory cells, and they looked like major contributors to the alloresponse.

Profiling relied on immunoSEQ multiplex PCR, and the TCRdb table lists in-frame clones only, not all of them. The repertoire consists of about 56,000 clones, with just over 95% occurring once and the leading ten covering 0.85% to 1.4%. As concerns this clone: Its specificity is unknown.

This receptor was taken from a human donor in good health. The sample was naive CD8+ T cells sorted from blood.

CDR3 in DNA: TGTGCCAGCAATAACCACAGAAATGAGCAGTTCTTC. Amino acid sequence: CASNNHRNEQFF. The chain combines TRBV9 with TRBJ2-1; D call uncertain. Germline V lookup: CDR1 SGDLS, CDR2 YYNGEE. The CDR3 is 12 amino acids. V lost 6 bases and J 7 bases, leaving 11 bases between the germline ends.